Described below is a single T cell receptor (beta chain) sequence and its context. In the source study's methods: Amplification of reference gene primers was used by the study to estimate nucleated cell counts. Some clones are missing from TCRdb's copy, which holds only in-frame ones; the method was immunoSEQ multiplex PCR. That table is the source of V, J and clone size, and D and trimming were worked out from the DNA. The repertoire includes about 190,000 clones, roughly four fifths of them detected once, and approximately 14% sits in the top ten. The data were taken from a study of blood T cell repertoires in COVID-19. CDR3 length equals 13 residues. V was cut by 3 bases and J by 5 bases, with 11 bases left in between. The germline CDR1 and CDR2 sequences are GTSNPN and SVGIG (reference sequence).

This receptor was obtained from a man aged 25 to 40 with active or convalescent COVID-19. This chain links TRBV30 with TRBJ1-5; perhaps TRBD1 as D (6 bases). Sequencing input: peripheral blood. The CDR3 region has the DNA TGTGCCTGGAGGGGGGCATATGATCAGCCCCAGCATTTT. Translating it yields CAWRGAYDQPQHF.